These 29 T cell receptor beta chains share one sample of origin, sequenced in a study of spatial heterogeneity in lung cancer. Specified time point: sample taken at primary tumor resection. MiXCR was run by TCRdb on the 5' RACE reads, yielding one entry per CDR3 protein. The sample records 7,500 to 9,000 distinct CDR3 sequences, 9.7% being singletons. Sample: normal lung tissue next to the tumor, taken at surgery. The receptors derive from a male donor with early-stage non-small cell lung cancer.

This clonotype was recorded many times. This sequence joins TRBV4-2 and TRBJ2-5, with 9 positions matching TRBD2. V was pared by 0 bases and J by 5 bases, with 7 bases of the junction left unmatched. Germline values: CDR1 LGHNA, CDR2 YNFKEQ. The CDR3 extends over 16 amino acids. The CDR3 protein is CASSQDWRGGVETQYF. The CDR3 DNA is TGTGCCAGCAGCCAAGATTGGCGGGGGGGTGTGGAGACCCAGTACTTC.

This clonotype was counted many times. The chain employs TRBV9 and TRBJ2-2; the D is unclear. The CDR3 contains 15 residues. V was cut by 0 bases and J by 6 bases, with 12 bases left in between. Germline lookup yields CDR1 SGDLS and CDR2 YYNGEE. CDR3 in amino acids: CASSVVAQGSGELFF. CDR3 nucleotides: TGTGCCAGCAGCGTAGTGGCGCAAGGGTCCGGGGAGCTGTTTTTT. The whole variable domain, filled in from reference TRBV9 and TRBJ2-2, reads DSGVTQTPKHLITATGQRVTLRCSPRSGDLSVYWYQQSLDQGLQFLIQYYNGEERAKGNILERFSAQQFPDLHSELNLSSLELGDSALYFCASSVVAQGSGELFFGEGSRLTVL.

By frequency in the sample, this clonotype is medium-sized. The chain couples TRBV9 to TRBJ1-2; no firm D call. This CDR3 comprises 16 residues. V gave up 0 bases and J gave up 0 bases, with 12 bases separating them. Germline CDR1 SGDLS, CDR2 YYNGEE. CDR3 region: CASSVEGIGANYGYTF. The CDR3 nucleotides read TGTGCCAGCAGCGTAGAAGGGATCGGAGCTAACTATGGCTACACCTTC.

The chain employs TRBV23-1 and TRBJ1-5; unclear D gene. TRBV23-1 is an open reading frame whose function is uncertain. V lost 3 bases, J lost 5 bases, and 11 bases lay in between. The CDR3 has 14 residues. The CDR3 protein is CASSQEGGDQPQHF. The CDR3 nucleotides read TGCGCCAGCAGTCAGGAGGGAGGCGATCAGCCCCAGCATTTT.

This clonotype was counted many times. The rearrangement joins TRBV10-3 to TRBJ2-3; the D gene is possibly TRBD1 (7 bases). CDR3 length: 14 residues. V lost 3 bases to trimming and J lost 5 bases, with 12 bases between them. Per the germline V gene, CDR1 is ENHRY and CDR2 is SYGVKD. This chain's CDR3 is CAISEQGRGDTQYF. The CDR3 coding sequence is TGTGCCATCAGTGAACAGGGGCGGGGAGATACGCAGTATTTT.

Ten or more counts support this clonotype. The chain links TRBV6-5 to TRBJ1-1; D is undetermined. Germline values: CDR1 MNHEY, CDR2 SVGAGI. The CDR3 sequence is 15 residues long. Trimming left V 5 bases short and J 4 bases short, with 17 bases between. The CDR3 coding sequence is TGTGCCAGCAGTGACTATAGAGGTGGTAGCACTGAAGCTTTCTTT. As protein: CASSDYRGGSTEAFF.

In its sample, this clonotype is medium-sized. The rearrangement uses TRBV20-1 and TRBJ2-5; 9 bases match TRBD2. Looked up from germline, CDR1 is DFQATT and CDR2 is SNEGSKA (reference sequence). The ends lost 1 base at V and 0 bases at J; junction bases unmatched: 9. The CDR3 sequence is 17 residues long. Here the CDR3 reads CSARVYAGGDYQETQYF. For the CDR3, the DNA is TGCAGTGCTAGAGTTTATGCGGGGGGGGATTACCAAGAGACCCAGTACTTC.

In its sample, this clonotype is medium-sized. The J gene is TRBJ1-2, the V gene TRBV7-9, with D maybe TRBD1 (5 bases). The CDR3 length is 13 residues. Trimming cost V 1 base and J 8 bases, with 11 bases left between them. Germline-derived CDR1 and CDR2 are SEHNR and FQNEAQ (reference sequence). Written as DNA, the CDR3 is TGTGCCAGCAGCTTAGAAGGACGGGGCGGCTACACCTTC. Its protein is CASSLEGRGGYTF. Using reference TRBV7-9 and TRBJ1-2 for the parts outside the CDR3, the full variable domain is DTGVSQNPRHKITKRGQNVTFRCDPISEHNRLYWYRQTLGQGPEFLTYFQNEAQLEKSRLLSDRFSAERPKGSFSTLEIQRTEQGDSAMYLCASSLEGRGGYTFGSGTRLTVV.

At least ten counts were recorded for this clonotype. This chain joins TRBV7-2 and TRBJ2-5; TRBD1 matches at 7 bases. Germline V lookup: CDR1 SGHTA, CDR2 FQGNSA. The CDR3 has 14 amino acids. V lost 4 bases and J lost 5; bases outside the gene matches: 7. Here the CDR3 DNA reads TGTGCCAGCAGCTCAAATAGACAGGGTGAGACCCAGTACTTC. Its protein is CASSSNRQGETQYF.

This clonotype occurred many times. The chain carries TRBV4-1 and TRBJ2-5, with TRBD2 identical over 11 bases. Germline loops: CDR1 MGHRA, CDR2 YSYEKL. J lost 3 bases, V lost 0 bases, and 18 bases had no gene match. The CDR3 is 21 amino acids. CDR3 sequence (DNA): TGCGCCAGCAGCCAAGATCCGAGTACTAGCGGGAGAGGAGGAAGAAAAGAGACCCAGTACTTC. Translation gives CASSQDPSTSGRGGRKETQYF.

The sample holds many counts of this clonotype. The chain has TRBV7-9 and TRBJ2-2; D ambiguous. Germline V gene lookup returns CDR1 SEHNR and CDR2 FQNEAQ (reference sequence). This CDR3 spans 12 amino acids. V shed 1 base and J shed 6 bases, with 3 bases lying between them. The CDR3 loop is CASSLGAGELFF. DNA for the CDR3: TGTGCCAGCAGCTTAGGGGCCGGGGAGCTGTTTTTT. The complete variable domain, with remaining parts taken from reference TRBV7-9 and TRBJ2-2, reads DTGVSQNPRHKITKRGQNVTFRCDPISEHNRLYWYRQTLGQGPEFLTYFQNEAQLEKSRLLSDRFSAERPKGSFSTLEIQRTEQGDSAMYLCASSLGAGELFFGEGSRLTVL.

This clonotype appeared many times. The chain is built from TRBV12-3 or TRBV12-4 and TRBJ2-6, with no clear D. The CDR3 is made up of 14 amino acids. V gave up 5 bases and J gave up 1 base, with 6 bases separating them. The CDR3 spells CASSPASGANVLTF. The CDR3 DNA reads TGTGCCAGCAGTCCAGCGTCTGGGGCCAACGTCCTGACTTTC.

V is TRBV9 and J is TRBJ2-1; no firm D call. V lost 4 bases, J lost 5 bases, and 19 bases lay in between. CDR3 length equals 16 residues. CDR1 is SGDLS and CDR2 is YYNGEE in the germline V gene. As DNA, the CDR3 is TGTGCCAGCAGCACCCAGACAATCGGCCAAAACAATGAGCAGTTCTTC. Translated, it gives CASSTQTIGQNNEQFF.

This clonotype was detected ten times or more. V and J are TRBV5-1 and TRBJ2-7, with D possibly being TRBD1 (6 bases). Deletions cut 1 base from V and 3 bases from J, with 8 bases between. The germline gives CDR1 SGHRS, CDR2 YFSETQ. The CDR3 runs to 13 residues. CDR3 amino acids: CASSLTGNYEQYF. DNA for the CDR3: TGCGCCAGCAGCTTGACAGGGAACTACGAGCAGTACTTC.

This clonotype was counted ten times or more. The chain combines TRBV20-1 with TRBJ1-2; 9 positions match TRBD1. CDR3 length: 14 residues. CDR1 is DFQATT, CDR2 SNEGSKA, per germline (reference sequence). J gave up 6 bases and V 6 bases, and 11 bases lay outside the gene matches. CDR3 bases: TGCAGTGCGCGTCAGGCCGGGACAGGGAATGGCTACACCTTC. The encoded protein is CSARQAGTGNGYTF.

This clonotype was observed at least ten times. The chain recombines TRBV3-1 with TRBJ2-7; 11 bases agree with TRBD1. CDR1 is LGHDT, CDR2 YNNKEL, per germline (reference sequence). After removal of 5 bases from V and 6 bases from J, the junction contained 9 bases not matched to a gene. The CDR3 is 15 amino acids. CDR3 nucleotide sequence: TGTGCCAGCAGCTCGAAGGACAGGGGGCTTCGCGAGCAGTACTTC. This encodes CASSSKDRGLREQYF.

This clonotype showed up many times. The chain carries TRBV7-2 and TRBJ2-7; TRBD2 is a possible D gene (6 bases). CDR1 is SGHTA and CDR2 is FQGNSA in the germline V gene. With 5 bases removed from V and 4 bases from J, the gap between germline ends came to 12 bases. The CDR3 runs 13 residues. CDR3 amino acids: CASSPGLYYEQYF. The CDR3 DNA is TGTGCCAGCAGCCCGGGACTTTATTACGAGCAGTACTTC.

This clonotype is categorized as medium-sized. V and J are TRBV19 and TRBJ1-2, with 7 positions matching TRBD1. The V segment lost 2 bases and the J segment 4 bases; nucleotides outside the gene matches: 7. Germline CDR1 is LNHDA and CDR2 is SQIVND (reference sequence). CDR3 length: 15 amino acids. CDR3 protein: CASSIIWRTGYGYTF. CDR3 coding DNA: TGTGCCAGTAGTATAATTTGGAGGACAGGCTATGGCTACACCTTC.

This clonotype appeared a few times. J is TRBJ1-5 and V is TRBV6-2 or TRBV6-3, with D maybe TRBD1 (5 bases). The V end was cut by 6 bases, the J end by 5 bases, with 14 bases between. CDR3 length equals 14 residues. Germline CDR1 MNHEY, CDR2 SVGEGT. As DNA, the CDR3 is TGTGCCAGCAGACCTGACAGCGCCTATCAGCCCCAGCATTTT. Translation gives CASRPDSAYQPQHF.

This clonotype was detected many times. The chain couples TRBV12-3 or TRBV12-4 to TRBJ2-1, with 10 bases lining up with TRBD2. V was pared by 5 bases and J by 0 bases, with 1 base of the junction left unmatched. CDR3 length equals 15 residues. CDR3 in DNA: TGTGCCAGCAGTCCTAGCGGGGGCTCCTACAATGAGCAGTTCTTC. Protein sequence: CASSPSGGSYNEQFF.

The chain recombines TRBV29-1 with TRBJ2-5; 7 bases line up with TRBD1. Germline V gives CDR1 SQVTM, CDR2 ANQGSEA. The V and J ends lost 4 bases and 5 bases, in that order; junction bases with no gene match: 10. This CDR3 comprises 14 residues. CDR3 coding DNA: TGCAGCGTTGCGATGACAGGGCCGGGGGAGACCCAGTACTTC. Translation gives CSVAMTGPGETQYF.

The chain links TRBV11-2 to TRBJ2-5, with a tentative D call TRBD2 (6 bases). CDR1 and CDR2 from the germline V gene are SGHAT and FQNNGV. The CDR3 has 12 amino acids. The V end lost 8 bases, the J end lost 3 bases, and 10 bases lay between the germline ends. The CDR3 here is CASPGGEETQYF. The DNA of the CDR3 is TGTGCCAGCCCCGGGGGAGAAGAGACCCAGTACTTC.

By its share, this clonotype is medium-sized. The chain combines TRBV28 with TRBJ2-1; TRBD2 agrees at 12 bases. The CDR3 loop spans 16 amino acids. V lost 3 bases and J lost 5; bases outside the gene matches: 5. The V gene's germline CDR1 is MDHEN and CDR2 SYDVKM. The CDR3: CASSFSGTSGHNEQFF. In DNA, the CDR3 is TGTGCCAGCAGTTTCTCCGGGACTAGCGGGCACAATGAGCAGTTCTTC.

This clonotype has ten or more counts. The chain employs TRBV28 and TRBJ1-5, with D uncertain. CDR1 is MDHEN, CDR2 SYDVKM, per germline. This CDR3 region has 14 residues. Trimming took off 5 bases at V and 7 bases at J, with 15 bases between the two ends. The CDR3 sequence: CASSPLEVGQPQHF. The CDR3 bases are TGTGCCAGCAGTCCCCTTGAGGTGGGACAGCCCCAGCATTTT.

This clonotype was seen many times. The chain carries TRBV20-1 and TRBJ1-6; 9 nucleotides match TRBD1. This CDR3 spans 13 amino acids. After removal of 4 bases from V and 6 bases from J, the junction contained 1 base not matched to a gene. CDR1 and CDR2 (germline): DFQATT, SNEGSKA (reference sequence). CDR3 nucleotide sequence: TGCAGTGCTACGGGACAGGGTAATTCACCCCTCCACTTT. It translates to CSATGQGNSPLHF.

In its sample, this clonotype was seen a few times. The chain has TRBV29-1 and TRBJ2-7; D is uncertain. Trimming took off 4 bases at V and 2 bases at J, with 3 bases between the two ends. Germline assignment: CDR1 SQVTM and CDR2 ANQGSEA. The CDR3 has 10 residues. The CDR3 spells CSVVPYEQYF. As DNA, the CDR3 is TGCAGCGTTGTGCCCTACGAGCAGTACTTC.

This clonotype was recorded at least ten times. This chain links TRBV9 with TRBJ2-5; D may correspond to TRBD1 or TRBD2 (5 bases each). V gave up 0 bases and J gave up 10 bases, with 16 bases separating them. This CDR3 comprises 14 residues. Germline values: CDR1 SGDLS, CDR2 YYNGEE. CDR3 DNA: TGTGCCAGCAGCGTAGCCTCTGGGGCGAGGGACCAGTACTTC. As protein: CASSVASGARDQYF.

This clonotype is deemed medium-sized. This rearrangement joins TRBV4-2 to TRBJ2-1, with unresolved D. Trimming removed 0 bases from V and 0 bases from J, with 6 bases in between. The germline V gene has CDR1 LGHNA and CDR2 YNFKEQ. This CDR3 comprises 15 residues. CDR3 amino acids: CASSQELGSYNEQFF. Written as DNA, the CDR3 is TGTGCCAGCAGCCAAGAGCTAGGCTCCTACAATGAGCAGTTCTTC.

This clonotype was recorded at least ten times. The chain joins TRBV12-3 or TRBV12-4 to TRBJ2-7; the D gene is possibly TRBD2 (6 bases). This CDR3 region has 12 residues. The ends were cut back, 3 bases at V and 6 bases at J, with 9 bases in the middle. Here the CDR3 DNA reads TGTGCCAGCAGTTTTTCGGGGGTCGAGCAGTACTTC. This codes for CASSFSGVEQYF.